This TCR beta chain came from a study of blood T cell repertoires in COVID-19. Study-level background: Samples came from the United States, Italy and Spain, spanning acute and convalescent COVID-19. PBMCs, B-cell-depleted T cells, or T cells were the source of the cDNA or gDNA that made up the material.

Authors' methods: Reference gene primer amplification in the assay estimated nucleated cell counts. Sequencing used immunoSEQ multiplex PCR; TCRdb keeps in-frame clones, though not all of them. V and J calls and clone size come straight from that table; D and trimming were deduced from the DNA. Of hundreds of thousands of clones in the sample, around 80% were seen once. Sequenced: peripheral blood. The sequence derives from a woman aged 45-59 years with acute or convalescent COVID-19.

CDR3 amino acids: CATRGTTDTQYF. CDR3 nucleotide sequence: TGTGCCACCCGCGGGACCACAGATACGCAGTATTTT. The chain carries TRBV24-1 and TRBJ2-3, with D perhaps TRBD2 (6 bases). The CDR3 has 12 residues. The V gene lost 9 bases and the J gene lost 2 bases, with 8 bases spanning the gap. Germline V gene sequence: CDR1 KGHDR, CDR2 SFDVKD.